This T cell receptor (beta chain) was documented in a study of T cell repertoires in ileal Crohn's disease. Study findings and constraints: Every patient over 26.8% clonality showed endoscopic recurrence.

Per sample, around 0.55 micrograms of biopsy DNA were TCRB immunosequenced. The data were produced by immunoSEQ multiplex PCR, yet TCRdb's version contains in-frame clones alone and is incomplete. Here the sample spans roughly 16,000 clones, about 93% being singletons. As regards this clone: Its matching antigen is unknown.

The CDR3 sequence is 14 residues long. Germline V gene data show CDR1 as MNHNY and CDR2 as SVGAGI (reference sequence). V was shortened by 6 bases and J by 8 bases, with 19 bases between the two germline ends. This receptor was taken from an adult with Crohn's disease. This sequence joins TRBV6-6 and TRBJ1-2, with a tentative D call TRBD1 (5 bases). Material for sequencing was ileal tissue. CDR3: CASSPDGGAGGYTF. CDR3 bases: TGTGCCAGCAGCCCTGACGGAGGGGCGGGCGGCTACACCTTC.